These T cell receptor beta chains were read from a single sample in a study of blood T cell repertoires in COVID-19. The method was immunoSEQ multiplex PCR; TCRdb's version includes in-frame clones alone and lacks a portion of them. The sample holds approximately 56,000 clones, about 85% seen once. The material sequenced was peripheral blood. All receptors derive from a man between 65 and 79 years old with active COVID-19. Each CDR3 is given with its conserved first and last residue. The D gene is left open where the match is weak. Size is stated for part of the rows, as once, few or many counts, or as a class when the clone is expanded.

TGTGCCTGGAGTGTAAGGAGTGAAGCTTTCTTT	CAWSVRSEAFF	NA	few	TRBJ1-1	TRBV30
TGTGCCAGCAGCTTAGGGGCTGGCAATCAGCCCCAGCATTTT	CASSLGAGNQPQHF	NA	few	TRBJ1-5	TRBV7-6
TGCAGCGTTGCCGGGATGGGCGGCGAGCAGTACTTC	CSVAGMGGEQYF	NA	NA	TRBJ2-7	TRBV29-1
TGCGCCAGCAGCCCACAGGGGGAAGGCACTGAAGCTTTCTTT	CASSPQGEGTEAFF	TRBD1	NA	TRBJ1-1	TRBV5-1
TGTGCCAGCAGTTACTCTATCCGGGGAATCTGCACCTTC	CASSYSIRGICTF	NA	NA	TRBJ1-2	TRBV6-5
TGTGCCAGCAGCTCGTACTCGGGGGATGGCTACACCTTC	CASSSYSGDGYTF	NA	NA	TRBJ1-2	TRBV5-6
TGTGCCAGCAGCTCGAGCGGCCGGCAGTACTTC	CASSSSGRQYF	NA	NA	TRBJ2-7	TRBV7-9
TGCGCCAGCAGCTTGGCCGGGCCAGGACAAAGAGATGAAGCTTTCTTT	CASSLAGPGQRDEAFF	NA	few	TRBJ1-1	TRBV5-1
TGTGCCAGCAGCCACACAGGGGTCCGGGGCGAGCAGTACTTC	CASSHTGVRGEQYF	TRBD1	NA	TRBJ2-7	TRBV5-4
TGTGCCAGCAGCCAACCCGGGACTAGCGGGGGGGCAGATACGCAGTATTTT	CASSQPGTSGGADTQYF	TRBD2	NA	TRBJ2-3	TRBV3-1/TRBV3-2
TGTGCCAGCACAGGGGCGACGGCCTCGAACACCGGGGAGCTGTTTTTT	CASTGATASNTGELFF	NA	NA	TRBJ2-2	TRBV2
TGTGCCAGCAGTTTTTCAGGGGGCTTGATGAACACTGAAGCTTTCTTT	CASSFSGGLMNTEAFF	TRBD1	NA	TRBJ1-1	TRBV28
TGTGCCAGCAGTTACATGGCAGGGGGTGCCACTGGCTACACCTTC	CASSYMAGGATGYTF	TRBD1	NA	TRBJ1-2	TRBV6-2/TRBV6-3
TGTGCCAGCAGTTACAGGGGTAGCTACGAGCAGTACTTC	CASSYRGSYEQYF	NA	NA	TRBJ2-7	TRBV6-5
TGCAGCGTTCTGGGACAGGGGCAGAATGAGCAGTTCTTC	CSVLGQGQNEQFF	TRBD1	NA	TRBJ2-1	TRBV29-1
TGTGCCAGCAGTGCTACAGGGGGCCCACAGCCCCAGCATTTT	CASSATGGPQPQHF	TRBD1	NA	TRBJ1-5	TRBV6-2/TRBV6-3
TGTGCCAGCAGTTTATTAGGGGATCTACAGCCCCAGCATTTT	CASSLLGDLQPQHF	NA	NA	TRBJ1-5	TRBV28
TGTGCCAGCAGCCCGAGGCCTGGGACAGGGGTGAACGAGCAGTTCTTC	CASSPRPGTGVNEQFF	TRBD1	once	TRBJ2-1	TRBV5-5
TGTGCCATCGCGGGACAGCCCTACTATGGCTACACCTTC	CAIAGQPYYGYTF	TRBD1	NA	TRBJ1-2	TRBV6-5
TGTGCCAGTAACCTCCCGGGGGGGGCCTCTGGGGCCAACGTCCTGACTTTC	CASNLPGGASGANVLTF	TRBD2	once	TRBJ2-6	TRBV19
TGTGCCAGCAGCTTGGGGGCAGGGTCTGGAAACACCATATATTTT	CASSLGAGSGNTIYF	NA	NA	TRBJ1-3	TRBV5-4
TGCGCCAGCAGCCAAGAACGGCAGGGGTTAAACACCATATATTTT	CASSQERQGLNTIYF	NA	NA	TRBJ1-3	TRBV4-1
TGTGCCAGCAGCTTGCCTTTTAATCTAGGACAGGTCGGGAACACTGAAGCTTTCTTT	CASSLPFNLGQVGNTEAFF	TRBD1	NA	TRBJ1-1	TRBV7-9
TGCGCCAGCAGCCAACAACTAGCGGGGGCCTACAATGAGCAGTTCTTC	CASSQQLAGAYNEQFF	TRBD2	NA	TRBJ2-1	TRBV4-3
TGTGCCACCGCAGGGGCCACAGATACGCAGTATTTT	CATAGATDTQYF	NA	NA	TRBJ2-3	TRBV24-1
TGCGCCAGCAGCCAAGTGGGACAGGGGGTTTCCGTGGCTTTCTTT	CASSQVGQGVSVAFF	TRBD1	few	TRBJ1-1	TRBV4-1
TGCGCCAGCAGCTTGGATCAGGGCCCTTACAATGAGCAGTTCTTC	CASSLDQGPYNEQFF	NA	NA	TRBJ2-1	TRBV5-1
TGTGCCAGCAGCGTAGACTCGGGGGGGATGGAGCCCCAGCATTTT	CASSVDSGGMEPQHF	NA	few	TRBJ1-5	TRBV9
TGTGCCAGCAGTGACAGGGGTGGGACTGAAGCTTTCTTT	CASSDRGGTEAFF	TRBD1	NA	TRBJ1-1	TRBV12-3/TRBV12-4
TGTGCCAGCAGTGCCTACGGGGGGACTGAAGCTTTCTTT	CASSAYGGTEAFF	NA	once	TRBJ1-1	TRBV12-3/TRBV12-4
TGTGCCAGCAGTTACCTGGGACAGGGGAATTCACCCCTCCACTTT	CASSYLGQGNSPLHF	TRBD1	NA	TRBJ1-6	TRBV6-2/TRBV6-3
TGTGCCAGCAGCCTATCGCAGGGGGCGCATGGCTATGGCTACACCTTC	CASSLSQGAHGYGYTF	TRBD1	NA	TRBJ1-2	TRBV14
TGTGCCAGCAGCGCATCCCCAAGGGGTGGCGAGCAGTACTTC	CASSASPRGGEQYF	NA	NA	TRBJ2-7	TRBV7-3
TGTGCCAGCAGTGGGAGCAGGGGGCAAGTCTACGAGCAGTACTTC	CASSGSRGQVYEQYF	TRBD1	once	TRBJ2-7	TRBV2
TGTGCCTGGAGTGTAGAACTAAACACTGAAGCTTTCTTT	CAWSVELNTEAFF	NA	once	TRBJ1-1	TRBV30
TGTGCCAGTAGTGCCTCCCCAGGGTTTCCCCAGCATTTT	CASSASPGFPQHF	NA	few	TRBJ1-5	TRBV19
TGTGCCAGCAGCTGGACTAGTAGGCACAATGAGCAGTTCTTC	CASSWTSRHNEQFF	TRBD2	NA	TRBJ2-1	TRBV6-2/TRBV6-3